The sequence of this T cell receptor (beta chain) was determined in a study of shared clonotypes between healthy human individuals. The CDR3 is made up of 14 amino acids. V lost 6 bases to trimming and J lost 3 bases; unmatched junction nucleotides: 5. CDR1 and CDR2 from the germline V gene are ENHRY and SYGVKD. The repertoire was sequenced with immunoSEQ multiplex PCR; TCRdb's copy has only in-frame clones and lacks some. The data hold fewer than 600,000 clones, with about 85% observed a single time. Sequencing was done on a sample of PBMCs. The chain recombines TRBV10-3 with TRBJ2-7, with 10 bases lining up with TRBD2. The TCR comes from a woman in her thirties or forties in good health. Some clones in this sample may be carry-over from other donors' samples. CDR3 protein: CAISPSGSRYEQYF. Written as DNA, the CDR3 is TGTGCCATCAGCCCTAGCGGGAGTCGCTACGAGCAGTACTTC.